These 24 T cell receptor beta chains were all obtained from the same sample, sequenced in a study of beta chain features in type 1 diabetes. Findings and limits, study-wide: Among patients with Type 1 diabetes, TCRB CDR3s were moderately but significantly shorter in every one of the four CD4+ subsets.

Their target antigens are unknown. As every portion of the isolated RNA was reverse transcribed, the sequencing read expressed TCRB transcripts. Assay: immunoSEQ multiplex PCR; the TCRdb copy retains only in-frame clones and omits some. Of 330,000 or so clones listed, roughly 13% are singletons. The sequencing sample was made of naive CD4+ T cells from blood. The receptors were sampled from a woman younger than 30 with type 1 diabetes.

The CDR3 here is CASRGGEYNEQFF. The CDR3 region has the DNA TGTGCCAGCAGAGGTGGAGAATACAATGAGCAGTTCTTC. The J gene is TRBJ2-1, the V gene TRBV2; D uncertain. The CDR3 spans 13 residues. Germline V gene sequence: CDR1 SNHLY, CDR2 FYNNEI. With 6 bases removed from V and 4 bases from J, the gap between germline ends came to 10 bases.

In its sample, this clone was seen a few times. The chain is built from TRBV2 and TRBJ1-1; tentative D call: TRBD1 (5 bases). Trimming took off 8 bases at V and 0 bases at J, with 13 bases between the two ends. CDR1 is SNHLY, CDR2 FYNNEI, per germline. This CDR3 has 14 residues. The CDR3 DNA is TGTGCCAGCGGCCCGGGACTGATGAACACTGAAGCTTTCTTT. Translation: CASGPGLMNTEAFF.

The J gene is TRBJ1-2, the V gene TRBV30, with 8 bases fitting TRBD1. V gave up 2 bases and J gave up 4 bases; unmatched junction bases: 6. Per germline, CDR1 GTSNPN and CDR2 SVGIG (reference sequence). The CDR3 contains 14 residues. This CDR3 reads CAWSQQGAAYGYTF. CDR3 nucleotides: TGTGCCTGGAGTCAGCAGGGGGCGGCCTATGGCTACACCTTC.

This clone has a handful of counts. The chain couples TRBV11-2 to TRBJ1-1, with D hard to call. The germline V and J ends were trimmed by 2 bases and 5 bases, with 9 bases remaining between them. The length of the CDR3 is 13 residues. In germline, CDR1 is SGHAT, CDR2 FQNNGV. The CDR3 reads CASSLRERTEAFF. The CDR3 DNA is TGTGCCAGCAGCTTACGGGAGAGGACTGAAGCTTTCTTT.

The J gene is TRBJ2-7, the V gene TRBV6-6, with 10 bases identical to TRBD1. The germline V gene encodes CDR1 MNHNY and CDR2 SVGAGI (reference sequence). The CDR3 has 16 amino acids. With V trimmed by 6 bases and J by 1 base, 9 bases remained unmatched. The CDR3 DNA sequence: TGTGCCAGCAGCTGGCTCGCGGGACAGGGGTCCTACGAGCAGTACTTC. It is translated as CASSWLAGQGSYEQYF.

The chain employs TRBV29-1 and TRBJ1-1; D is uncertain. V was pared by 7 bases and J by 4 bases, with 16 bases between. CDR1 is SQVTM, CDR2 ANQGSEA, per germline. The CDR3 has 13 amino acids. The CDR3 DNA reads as TGCAGCGCCCGAGAGGGTACGGTCACTGAAGCTTTCTTT. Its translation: CSAREGTVTEAFF.

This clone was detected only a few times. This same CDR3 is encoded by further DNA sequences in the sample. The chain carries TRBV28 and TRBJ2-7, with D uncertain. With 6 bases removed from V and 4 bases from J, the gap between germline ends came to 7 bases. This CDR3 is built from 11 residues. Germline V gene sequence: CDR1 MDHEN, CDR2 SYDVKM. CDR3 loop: CASSPLYEQYF. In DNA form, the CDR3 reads TGTGCCAGCAGCCCCCTATACGAGCAGTACTTC.

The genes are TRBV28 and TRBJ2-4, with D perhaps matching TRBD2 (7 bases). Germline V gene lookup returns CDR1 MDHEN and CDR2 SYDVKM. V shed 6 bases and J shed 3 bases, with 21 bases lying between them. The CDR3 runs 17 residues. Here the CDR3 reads CASSPGGRVYGKNIQYF. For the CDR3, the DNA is TGTGCCAGCAGCCCGGGGGGCAGGGTCTATGGCAAAAACATTCAGTACTTC.

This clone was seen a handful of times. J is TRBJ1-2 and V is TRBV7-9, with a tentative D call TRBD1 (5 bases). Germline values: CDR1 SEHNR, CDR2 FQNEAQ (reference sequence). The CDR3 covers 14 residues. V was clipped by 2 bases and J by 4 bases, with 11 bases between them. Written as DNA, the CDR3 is TGTGCCAGCAGCTTACAGGGTACGATCTATGGCTACACCTTC. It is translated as CASSLQGTIYGYTF. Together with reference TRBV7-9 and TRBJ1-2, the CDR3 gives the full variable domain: DTGVSQNPRHKITKRGQNVTFRCDPISEHNRLYWYRQTLGQGPEFLTYFQNEAQLEKSRLLSDRFSAERPKGSFSTLEIQRTEQGDSAMYLCASSLQGTIYGYTFGSGTRLTVV.

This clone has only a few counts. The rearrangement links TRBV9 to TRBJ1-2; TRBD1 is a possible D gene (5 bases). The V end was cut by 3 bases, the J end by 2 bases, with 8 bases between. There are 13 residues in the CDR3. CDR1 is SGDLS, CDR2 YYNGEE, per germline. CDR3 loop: CASSGGENYGYTF. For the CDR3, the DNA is TGTGCCAGCAGCGGGGGGGAGAACTATGGCTACACCTTC.

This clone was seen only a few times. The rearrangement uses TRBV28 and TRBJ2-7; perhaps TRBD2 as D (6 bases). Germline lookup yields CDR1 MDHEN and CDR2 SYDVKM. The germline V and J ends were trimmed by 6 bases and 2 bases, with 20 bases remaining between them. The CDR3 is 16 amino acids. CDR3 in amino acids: CASSQVGGWGPYEQYF. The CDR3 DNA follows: TGTGCCAGCAGCCAAGTCGGGGGTTGGGGCCCCTACGAGCAGTACTTC.

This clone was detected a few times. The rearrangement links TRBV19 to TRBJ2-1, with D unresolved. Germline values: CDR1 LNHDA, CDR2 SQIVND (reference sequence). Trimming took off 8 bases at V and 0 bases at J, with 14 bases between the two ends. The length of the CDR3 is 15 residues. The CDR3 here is CASVAPPGSYNEQFF. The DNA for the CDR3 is TGTGCCAGTGTTGCCCCCCCCGGCTCCTACAATGAGCAGTTCTTC. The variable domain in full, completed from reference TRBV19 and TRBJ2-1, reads DGGITQSPKYLFRKEGQNVTLSCEQNLNHDAMYWYRQDPGQGLRLIYYSQIVNDFQKGDIAEGYSVSREKKESFPLTVTSAQKNPTAFYLCASVAPPGSYNEQFFGPGTRLTVL.

The CDR3 DNA reads TGTGCCAGCAGTCCACGGGAAGAGCAGTTCTTC. Its translation: CASSPREEQFF. V usage is TRBV25-1 and J usage is TRBJ2-1, with D tentatively TRBD2 (5 bases). In germline, CDR1 is MGHDK, CDR2 SYGVNS. This CDR3 comprises 11 residues. The V and J ends lost 5 bases and 10 bases respectively, with 9 bases between them.

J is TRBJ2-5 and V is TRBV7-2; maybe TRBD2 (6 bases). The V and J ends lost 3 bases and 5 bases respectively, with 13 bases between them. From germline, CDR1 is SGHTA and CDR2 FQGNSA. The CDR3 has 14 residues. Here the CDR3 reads CASSFTSPPETQYF. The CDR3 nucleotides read TGTGCCAGCAGCTTCACTAGCCCTCCGGAGACCCAGTACTTC. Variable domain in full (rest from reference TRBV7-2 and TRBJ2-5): GAGVSQSPSNKVTEKGKDVELRCDPISGHTALYWYRQSLGQGLEFLIYFQGNSAPDKSGLPSDRFSAERTGGSVSTLTIQRTQQEDSAVYLCASSFTSPPETQYFGPGTRLLVL.

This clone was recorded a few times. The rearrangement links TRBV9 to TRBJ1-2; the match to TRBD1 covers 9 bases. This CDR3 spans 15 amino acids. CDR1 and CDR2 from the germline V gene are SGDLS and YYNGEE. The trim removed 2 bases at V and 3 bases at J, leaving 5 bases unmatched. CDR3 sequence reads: CASSVHRDRDYGYTF. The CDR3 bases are TGTGCCAGCAGCGTCCACCGGGACAGGGACTATGGCTACACCTTC.

The CDR3 reads CASRWGEGTEAFF. The CDR3 bases are TGTGCCAGCAGGTGGGGAGAAGGCACTGAAGCTTTCTTT. The rearrangement links TRBV25-1 to TRBJ1-1; D remains ambiguous. V was clipped by 6 bases and J by 4 bases, with 12 bases between them. The CDR3 has 13 amino acids. Per germline, CDR1 MGHDK and CDR2 SYGVNS.

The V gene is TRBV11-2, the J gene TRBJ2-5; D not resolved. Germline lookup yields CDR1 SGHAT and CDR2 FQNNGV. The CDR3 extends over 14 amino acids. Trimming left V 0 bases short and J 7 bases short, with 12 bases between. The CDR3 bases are TGTGCCAGCAGCTTAGAACCCGGTTCGGGGACCCAGTACTTC. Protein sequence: CASSLEPGSGTQYF. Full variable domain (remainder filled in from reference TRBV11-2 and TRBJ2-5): EAGVAQSPRYKIIEKRQSVAFWCNPISGHATLYWYQQILGQGPKLLIQFQNNGVVDDSQLPKDRFSAERLKGVDSTLKIQPAKLEDSAVYLCASSLEPGSGTQYFGPGTRLLVL.

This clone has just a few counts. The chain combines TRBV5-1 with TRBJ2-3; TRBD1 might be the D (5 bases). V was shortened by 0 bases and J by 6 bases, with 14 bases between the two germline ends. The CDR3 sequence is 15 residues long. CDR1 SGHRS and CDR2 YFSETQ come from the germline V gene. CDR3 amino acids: CASSLALRASDTQYF. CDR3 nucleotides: TGCGCCAGCAGCTTGGCCCTCAGGGCTTCGGATACGCAGTATTTT.

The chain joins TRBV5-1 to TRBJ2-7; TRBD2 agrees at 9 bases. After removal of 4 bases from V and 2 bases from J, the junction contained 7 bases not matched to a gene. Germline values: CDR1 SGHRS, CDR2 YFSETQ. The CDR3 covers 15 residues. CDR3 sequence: CASSPGSGGTYEQYF. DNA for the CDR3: TGCGCCAGCAGCCCCGGCAGCGGGGGGACCTACGAGCAGTACTTC.

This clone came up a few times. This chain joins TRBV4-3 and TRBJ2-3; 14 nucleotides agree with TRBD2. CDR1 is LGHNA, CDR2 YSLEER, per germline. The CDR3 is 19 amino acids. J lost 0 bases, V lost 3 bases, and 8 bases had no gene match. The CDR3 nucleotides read TGCGCCAGCAGCCAGCCGGGACTAGCGGGAGAGACTAGCACAGATACGCAGTATTTT. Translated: CASSQPGLAGETSTDTQYF.

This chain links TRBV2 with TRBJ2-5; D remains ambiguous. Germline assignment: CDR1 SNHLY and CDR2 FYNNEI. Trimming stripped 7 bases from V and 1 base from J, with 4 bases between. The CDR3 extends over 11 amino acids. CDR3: CASKSQETQYF. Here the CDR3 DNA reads TGTGCCAGCAAGAGCCAAGAGACCCAGTACTTC.

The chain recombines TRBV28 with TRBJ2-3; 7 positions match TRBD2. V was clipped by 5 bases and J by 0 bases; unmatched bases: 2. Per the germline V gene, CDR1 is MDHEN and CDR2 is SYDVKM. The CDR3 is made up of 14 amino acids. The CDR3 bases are TGTGCCAGCAGTCGTAGCGGGAGCACAGATACGCAGTATTTT. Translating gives CASSRSGSTDTQYF.

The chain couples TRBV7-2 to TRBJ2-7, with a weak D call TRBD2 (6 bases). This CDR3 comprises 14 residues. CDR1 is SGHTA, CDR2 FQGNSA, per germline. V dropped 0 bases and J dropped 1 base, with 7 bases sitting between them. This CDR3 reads CASSLARDSYEQYF. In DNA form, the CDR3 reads TGTGCCAGCAGCTTAGCGCGGGATTCCTACGAGCAGTACTTC. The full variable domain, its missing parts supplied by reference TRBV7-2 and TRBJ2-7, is GAGVSQSPSNKVTEKGKDVELRCDPISGHTALYWYRQSLGQGLEFLIYFQGNSAPDKSGLPSDRFSAERTGGSVSTLTIQRTQQEDSAVYLCASSLARDSYEQYFGPGTRLTVT.

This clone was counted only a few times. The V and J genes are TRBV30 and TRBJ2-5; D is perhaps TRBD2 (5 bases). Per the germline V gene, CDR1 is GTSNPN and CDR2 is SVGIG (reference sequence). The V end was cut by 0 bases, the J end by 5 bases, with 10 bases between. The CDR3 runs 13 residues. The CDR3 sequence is CAWSVRPGETQYF. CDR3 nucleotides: TGTGCCTGGAGTGTACGGCCGGGGGAGACCCAGTACTTC.